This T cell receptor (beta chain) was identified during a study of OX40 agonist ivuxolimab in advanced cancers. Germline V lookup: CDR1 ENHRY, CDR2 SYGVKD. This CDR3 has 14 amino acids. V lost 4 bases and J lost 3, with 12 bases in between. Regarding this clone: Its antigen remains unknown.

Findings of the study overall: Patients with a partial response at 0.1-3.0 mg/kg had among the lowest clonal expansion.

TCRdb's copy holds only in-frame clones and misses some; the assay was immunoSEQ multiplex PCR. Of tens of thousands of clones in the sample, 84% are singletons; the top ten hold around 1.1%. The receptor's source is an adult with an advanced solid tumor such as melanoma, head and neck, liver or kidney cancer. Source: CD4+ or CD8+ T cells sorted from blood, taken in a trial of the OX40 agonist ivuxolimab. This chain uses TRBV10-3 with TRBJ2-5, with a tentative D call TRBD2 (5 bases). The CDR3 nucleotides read TGTGCCATCAGTGTAAGGGTGGGAGAAGAGACCCAGTACTTC. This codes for CAISVRVGEETQYF.